What follows describes a single T cell receptor beta chain. Its antigen is as yet unknown. PCR was performed using 60 Vbeta and 13 Jbeta primers. Data came from immunoSEQ multiplex PCR; TCRdb stores just in-frame clones and leaves some out. The table has 150,000 to 170,000 clones, about 83% seen once. This sample was taken from a study of cytomegalovirus exposure and HLA in healthy donors. Study details: An earlier analysis found some 100 million unique TCR beta sequences from approximately 190 million T cells.

The CDR3 consists of 15 residues. Germline CDR1 is MGHDK and CDR2 is SYGVNS. After removal of 4 bases from V and 2 bases from J, the junction contained 4 bases not matched to a gene. Findings and caveats of the study: Most subjects had HLA-A and HLA-B alleles reportedly predicted accurately by TCR beta sequences. Cytomegalovirus status was reportedly diagnosed by the classifier with high sensitivity and specificity.

Donors counted as nominally healthy when sampled, yet unrecorded immune exposures were likely. The source material was PBMCs. The chain joins TRBV25-1 to TRBJ2-3, with 9 positions matching TRBD1. This receptor was identified in a woman aged 40-49 years in good health and CMV-seronegative. CDR3 in amino acids: CASSGDRGFTDTQYF. DNA of the CDR3: TGTGCCAGCAGTGGAGACAGGGGGTTCACAGATACGCAGTATTTT.